The clone carrying this T cell receptor beta chain was detected a few times. Cycle 7 day 1, cycle 4 day 1, and baseline were the timepoints at which blood was sampled. These data originate in a study of OX40 agonist ivuxolimab in advanced cancers. Turning to the study itself: Ivuxolimab, which patients received intravenously every 2 weeks, was dosed at 0.01 to 10 mg/kg.

Germline-derived CDR1 and CDR2 are SNHLY and FYNNEI. The CDR3 covers 15 residues. Unmatched junction bases numbered 8, after V lost 3 bases and J lost 5 bases. Libraries were prepared by immunoSEQ multiplex PCR; TCRdb keeps only in-frame clonotypes and omits some of them. The table includes around 100,000 clones, 90% detected once. The receptor was derived from an adult with an advanced solid tumor such as melanoma, head and neck, liver or kidney cancer. The specimen comprised CD4+ or CD8+ T cells sorted from blood, sampled in a trial of the OX40 agonist ivuxolimab. This chain uses TRBV2 with TRBJ2-5, with TRBD2 matching 8 bases. DNA of the CDR3: TGTGCCAGCAGTGATGTTATAGCGGGGACCGAGACCCAGTACTTC. This translates into CASSDVIAGTETQYF.